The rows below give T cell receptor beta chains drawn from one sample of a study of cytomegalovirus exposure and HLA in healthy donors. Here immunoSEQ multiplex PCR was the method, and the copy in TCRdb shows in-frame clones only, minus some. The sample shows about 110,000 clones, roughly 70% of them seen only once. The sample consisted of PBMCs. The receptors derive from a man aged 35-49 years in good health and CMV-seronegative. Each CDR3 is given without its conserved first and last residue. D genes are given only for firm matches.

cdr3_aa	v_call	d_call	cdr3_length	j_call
ATSSPRDSYGYT	TRBV15	TRBD1	12	TRBJ1-2
ASRGQLNTGELF	TRBV4-3	NA	12	TRBJ2-2
ASGPPGFNQPQH	TRBV12-5	NA	12	TRBJ1-5
ASSQDKAAGQYEQY	TRBV4-3	TRBD2	14	TRBJ2-7
ASSPDRGRDEQY	TRBV7-2	TRBD1	12	TRBJ2-7
ASSLGQGANYEQY	TRBV7-9	TRBD1	13	TRBJ2-7
ASSEEDRGSSEAF	TRBV2	TRBD1	13	TRBJ1-1
ASSGGLGNYGYT	TRBV5-1	NA	12	TRBJ1-2
ASSLDRQMSYP	TRBV5-4	NA	11	TRBJ1-2
ATSRDMALAGSTEAF	TRBV15	NA	15	TRBJ1-1
ASSPLGQGTYGYT	TRBV27	TRBD1	13	TRBJ1-2
ASRAGRANEKLF	TRBV2	NA	12	TRBJ1-4
ASSYRPGTGNNEQF	TRBV6-5	TRBD1	14	TRBJ2-1
ASSPTTSNQPQH	TRBV18	NA	12	TRBJ1-5
ASSMDTGYEQY	TRBV19	NA	11	TRBJ2-7
ASSLASQALKTEAF	TRBV7-6	NA	14	TRBJ1-1
ASSHGRGTGELF	TRBV4-3	NA	12	TRBJ2-2
ASSSAGALINEQF	TRBV11-2	TRBD2	13	TRBJ2-1
ASSPSGGSSYNEQF	TRBV5-4	TRBD2	14	TRBJ2-1
ASSDRKETQY	TRBV11-2	NA	10	TRBJ2-5
SSSPNLNEQY	TRBV7-9	NA	10	TRBJ2-7
ASSLLGRRASTDTQY	TRBV4-2	NA	15	TRBJ2-3
ASSLPRGASETQY	TRBV5-8	TRBD2	13	TRBJ2-5
ASSLGVGGGNSPLH	TRBV28	NA	14	TRBJ1-6
ASSWAHRSLREQY	TRBV19	NA	13	TRBJ2-7
ASSPQTREGTQY	TRBV18	NA	12	TRBJ2-5
ASSPQGGDYGYT	TRBV7-3	TRBD1	12	TRBJ1-2
SATGDYGYT	TRBV20-1	NA	9	TRBJ1-2
ASSSPPGDEQY	TRBV5-4	NA	11	TRBJ2-7
ASSLAPSYEQY	TRBV13	NA	11	TRBJ2-7
AERLGAKD	TRBV10-2	NA	8	TRBJ2-5
ASSSQGQSLQPQH	TRBV6-6	TRBD1	13	TRBJ1-5
ASSLVAGGSQETQY	TRBV5-1	TRBD2	14	TRBJ2-5
ASNSGTLAKNIQY	TRBV2	NA	13	TRBJ2-4
ASREPPGNTIY	TRBV7-2	NA	11	TRBJ1-3
ASSPTGTGAYEQY	TRBV4-3	TRBD1	13	TRBJ2-7
ASSVLGTQGTDTQY	TRBV27	NA	14	TRBJ2-3
VSSQDSPSGGVYEQY	TRBV4-3	NA	15	TRBJ2-7
ASSQGTSGGSYEQY	TRBV5-4	TRBD2	14	TRBJ2-7
ASRQGSDTQY	TRBV19	NA	10	TRBJ2-3
ASAGEKSYGYT	TRBV2	NA	11	TRBJ1-2
ASSQHSGGSSYNEQF	TRBV4-1	TRBD2	15	TRBJ2-1
AISEGGYGY	TRBV10-3	NA	9	TRBJ2-3
ASSQELAQETQY	TRBV4-1	NA	12	TRBJ2-5
ASTRGNEQY	TRBV6-6	TRBD1	9	TRBJ2-7
ASHLGQGLTYEQY	TRBV2	TRBD1	13	TRBJ2-7
ASKATGGPEAF	TRBV19	TRBD1	11	TRBJ1-1
ASTPRVPWHT	TRBV28	NA	10	TRBJ1-2
ASSSREGEKLF	TRBV19	NA	11	TRBJ1-4
AWSVREGTEAF	TRBV30	NA	11	TRBJ1-1
ASRLSGTGPSTGGYT	TRBV28	TRBD1	15	TRBJ1-2
ASSQGALGYT	TRBV6-5	TRBD1	10	TRBJ1-2
ASSLGTGAYLVSYEQY	TRBV7-9	TRBD1	16	TRBJ2-7
ASRTAYSRRQHQETQY	TRBV7-9	NA	16	TRBJ2-5
ASSLRGADQPQH	TRBV7-6	NA	12	TRBJ1-5